This TCR beta chain was profiled in a study of cytotoxic CD8 clonotypes in ibrutinib-treated CLL. Using immunoSEQ multiplex PCR, the repertoire was profiled, and TCRdb retains in-frame clones only, with some absent. The sample carries more than 140,000 clones, roughly 80% recorded once. This sample comprised PBMCs, obtained after 12 months of ibrutinib treatment. The clonotype originates from a human donor with chronic lymphocytic leukemia.

CDR3 sequence: CASSVLGRNQPQHF. The CDR3 DNA follows: TGTGCCAGCAGTGTCTTAGGTCGCAATCAGCCCCAGCATTTT. The chain uses TRBV6-1 and TRBJ1-5; D unresolved. Per germline, CDR1 MNHNS and CDR2 SASEGT. V dropped 4 bases and J dropped 2 bases, with 9 bases sitting between them. This CDR3 is 14 amino acids long.